One and the same sample provided the 12 T cell receptor beta chains below, sequenced in a study of OX40 agonist ivuxolimab in advanced cancers. The assay was immunoSEQ multiplex PCR, and TCRdb's table has in-frame clones only and misses some. The sample includes 60,000 to 95,000 clones, approximately 85% of them seen just once. This specimen was CD4+ or CD8+ T cells sorted from blood, taken in a trial of the OX40 agonist ivuxolimab. Receptors were obtained from an adult with an advanced solid tumor such as melanoma, head and neck, liver or kidney cancer.

The V and J genes are TRBV5-8 and TRBJ1-2; no clear D. The V end was cut by 4 bases, the J end by 6 bases, with 16 bases between. The CDR3 consists of 14 residues. Germline V lookup: CDR1 SGHTS, CDR2 YDEGEE. CDR3 protein: CASSPWRERDGYTF. The DNA for the CDR3 is TGTGCCAGCAGCCCTTGGAGGGAGCGGGATGGCTACACCTTC.

This chain connects TRBV19 to TRBJ2-7; D is ambiguous. Trimming cost V 5 bases and J 0 bases, with 11 bases left between them. Germline V gene lookup returns CDR1 LNHDA and CDR2 SQIVND (reference sequence). This CDR3 is built from 14 residues. CDR3 region: CASSPGLNSYEQYF. CDR3 DNA sequence: TGTGCCAGTAGTCCAGGCTTAAACTCCTACGAGCAGTACTTC.

Remarks on this clone: Distinct nucleotide sequences in the sample also encode this CDR3. This chain links TRBV18 with TRBJ1-4, with D uncertain. Looked up from germline, CDR1 is KGHSH and CDR2 is LQKENI. The CDR3 extends over 16 amino acids. Trimming pared 2 bases from V and 0 bases from J, leaving 10 bases between. CDR3 sequence: CASSPVTGATNEKLFF. In nucleotides, the CDR3 is TGTGCCAGCTCACCAGTGACTGGGGCAACTAATGAAAAACTGTTTTTT.

This clone was seen only a few times. J is TRBJ1-6 and V is TRBV6-5; D is ambiguous. Germline lookup yields CDR1 MNHEY and CDR2 SVGAGI. The CDR3 runs 16 residues. V was trimmed by 0 bases and J by 7 bases, leaving 13 bases between them. DNA of the CDR3: TGTGCCAGCAGTTACTCGCGGAGGATCTTCAATTCACCCCTCCACTTT. Amino acids: CASSYSRRIFNSPLHF.

The rearrangement joins TRBV7-2 to TRBJ1-6, with 9 bases fitting TRBD1. The germline V gene encodes CDR1 SGHTA and CDR2 FQGNSA. J lost 6 bases, V lost 4 bases, and 10 bases had no gene match. The CDR3 loop spans 17 amino acids. CDR3 amino acids: CASSYGGTGLSNSPLHF. The CDR3, as DNA: TGTGCCAGCAGCTACGGGGGGACAGGGTTAAGTAATTCACCCCTCCACTTT.

This clone was seen only once. V gene TRBV18 combines with J gene TRBJ2-3; the match to TRBD1 covers 10 bases. The J segment lost 2 bases and the V segment lost 0 bases, leaving 2 bases of the junction unmatched. The CDR3 sequence is 16 residues long. Germline-derived CDR1 and CDR2 are KGHSH and LQKENI. The CDR3 loop is CASSPPGQGTTDTQYF. The CDR3 nucleotides read TGTGCCAGCTCACCACCGGGACAGGGGACCACAGATACGCAGTATTTT.

The gene calls are TRBV10-1 and TRBJ1-5; no firm D call. The CDR3 is 16 amino acids. The germline V gene has CDR1 WNHNN and CDR2 SYGVQD (reference sequence). With 5 bases removed from V and 2 bases from J, the gap between germline ends came to 16 bases. The CDR3 reads CASSPDWMRGNQPQHF. The DNA for the CDR3 is TGCGCCAGCAGTCCTGACTGGATGAGGGGCAATCAGCCCCAGCATTTT.

V is TRBV29-1 and J is TRBJ1-5, with TRBD1 matching over 8 bases. Losses at the gene ends were 6 bases for V and 2 bases for J; bases not matched to a gene: 3. The CDR3 length is 13 residues. Germline V lookup: CDR1 SQVTM, CDR2 ANQGSEA. The CDR3 reads CSVGQGGNQPQHF. For the CDR3, the DNA is TGCAGCGTAGGACAGGGAGGCAATCAGCCCCAGCATTTT.

The gene calls are TRBV12-5 and TRBJ2-7; D may correspond to TRBD1 or TRBD2 (6 bases each). This CDR3 has 14 amino acids. Trimming removed 1 base from V and 7 bases from J, with 14 bases in between. In germline, CDR1 is LGHNT, CDR2 FRNRAP. The CDR3, as DNA: TGTGCTAGTGGTTTGGGGGGGGCGCTGGAAGAGCAGTACTTC. Translating it yields CASGLGGALEEQYF.

This chain connects TRBV18 to TRBJ1-1; D gene unclear. Germline V gene data show CDR1 as KGHSH and CDR2 as LQKENI. CDR3 length: 13 amino acids. The V and J ends lost 1 base and 1 base respectively, with 4 bases between them. The CDR3 bases are TGTGCCAGCTCACCACAGGGGAACACTGAAGCTTTCTTT. It encodes CASSPQGNTEAFF.

J is TRBJ2-5 and V is TRBV6-1; D ambiguous. The CDR3 loop spans 13 amino acids. The V gene's germline CDR1 is MNHNS and CDR2 SASEGT. Trimming pared 6 bases from V and 1 base from J, leaving 9 bases between. The CDR3 spells CASSQVPQETQYF. CDR3 sequence (DNA): TGTGCCAGCAGCCAGGTCCCCCAAGAGACCCAGTACTTC.

This chain connects TRBV7-2 to TRBJ1-5; TRBD1 agrees at 7 bases. The CDR3 runs to 16 residues. With V trimmed by 3 bases and J by 0 bases, 5 bases remained unmatched. Germline V gene sequence: CDR1 SGHTA, CDR2 FQGNSA. The CDR3 coding sequence is TGTGCCAGCAGCTTCTCGGGACAGCTTAGCAATCAGCCCCAGCATTTT. The encoded protein is CASSFSGQLSNQPQHF.